This T cell receptor beta chain emerged from a study of blood T cells in healthy people across ages. Across the whole study: Template switching retrieved approximately one barcoded beta molecule for each two T cells. Regarding the study as a whole: Diversity of TCR beta per million T cells declined in a roughly linear way with age. Unsorted PBMC material precluded a definitive naive versus antigen-experienced comparison. It was found that TCR beta diversity correlated strongly with the percentage of naive T cells.

As regards this clonotype: Its antigen is unknown.

The CDR3 loop spans 15 amino acids. V was pared by 9 bases and J by 8 bases, with 23 bases between. CDR1 and CDR2 (germline): MNHEY, SVGEGT. A second roughly 6 to 12 cycle PCR used barcoded and J-beta primers. TCRdb reprocessed the 5' RACE reads via MiXCR and lists one record per CDR3 protein. The sample contains roughly 2 million distinct CDR3 sequences, approximately 50% of which appear only once. The origin of this receptor is a woman aged 40 to 49 in good health. The chain links TRBV6-2 or TRBV6-3 to TRBJ2-1; D possibly matches TRBD1 or TRBD2 (7 bases each). Sequenced: blood. The CDR3, as DNA: TGTGCCAGGAGTGCAGGGGAGGGGGCGACGGATGAGCAGTTCTTC. Its translation: CARSAGEGATDEQFF.